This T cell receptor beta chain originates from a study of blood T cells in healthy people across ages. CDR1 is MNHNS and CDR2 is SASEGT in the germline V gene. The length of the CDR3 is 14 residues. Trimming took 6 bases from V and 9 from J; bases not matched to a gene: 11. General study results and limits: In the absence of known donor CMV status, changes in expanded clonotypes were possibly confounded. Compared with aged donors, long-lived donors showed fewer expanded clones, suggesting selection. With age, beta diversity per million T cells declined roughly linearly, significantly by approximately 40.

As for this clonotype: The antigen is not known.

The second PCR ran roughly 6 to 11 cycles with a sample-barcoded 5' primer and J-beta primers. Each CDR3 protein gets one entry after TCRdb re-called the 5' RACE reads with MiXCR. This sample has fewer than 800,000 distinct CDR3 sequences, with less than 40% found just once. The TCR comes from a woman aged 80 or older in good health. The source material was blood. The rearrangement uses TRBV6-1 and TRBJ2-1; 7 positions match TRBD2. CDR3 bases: TGTGCCAGCAGGGTCAGGTACGGGGAGGGTGAGCAGTTCTTC. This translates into CASRVRYGEGEQFF.